The entry that follows covers one T cell receptor (beta chain) sequence. As yet, its antigen is unknown. These data come from a study of Ad26.COV2.S vaccination and SARS-CoV-2 variants. Points from the study as a whole: The TCR-based breadth and depth measures might underestimate overall T cell responses.

The protocol was immunoSEQ multiplex PCR, while the TCRdb copy is restricted to in-frame clones and leaves out a portion. In the table there are about 400,000 clones, 92% of which are singletons. This CDR3 region has 15 residues. Germline CDR1 is MNHNY and CDR2 is SVGAGI (reference sequence). V shed 4 bases and J shed 3 bases, with 16 bases lying between them. Treatment denoted: roughly 19 received Ad26.COV2.S at low or high dose, single or two shots; five or six received placebo; per-sample allocation not given. Vaccine and placebo recipients were sampled on day 63 after the first injection. The genes are TRBV6-6 and TRBJ2-7; D perhaps matches TRBD2 (5 bases). Specimen: peripheral blood, collected in a trial of Ad26.COV2.S vaccine versus placebo. The TCR originated in a person aged 18-60 years who received the Ad26.COV2.S COVID-19 vaccine or a placebo. CDR3 DNA: TGTGCCAGCAGTTGGGTGGCCTCCGGGGACTACGAGCAGTACTTC. Protein: CASSWVASGDYEQYF.